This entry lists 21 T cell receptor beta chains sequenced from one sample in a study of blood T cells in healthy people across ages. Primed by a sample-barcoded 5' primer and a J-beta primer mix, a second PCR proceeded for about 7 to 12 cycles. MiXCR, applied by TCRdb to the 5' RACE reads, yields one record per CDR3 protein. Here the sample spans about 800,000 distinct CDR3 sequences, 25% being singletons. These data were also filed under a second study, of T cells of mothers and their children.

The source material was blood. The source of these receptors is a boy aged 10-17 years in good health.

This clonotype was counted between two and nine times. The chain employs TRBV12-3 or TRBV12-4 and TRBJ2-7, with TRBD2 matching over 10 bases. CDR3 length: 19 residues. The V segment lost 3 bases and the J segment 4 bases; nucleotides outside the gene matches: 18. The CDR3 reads CASSFPRGSGRAKMYEQYF. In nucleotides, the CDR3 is TGTGCCAGCAGTTTCCCGCGGGGGAGCGGGAGGGCCAAGATGTACGAGCAGTACTTC.

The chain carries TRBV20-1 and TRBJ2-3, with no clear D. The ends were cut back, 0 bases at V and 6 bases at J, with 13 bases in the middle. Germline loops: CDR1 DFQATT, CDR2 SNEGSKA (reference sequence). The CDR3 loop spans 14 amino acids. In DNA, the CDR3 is TGCAGTGCTAGAGACCCACGTCTGGGTGATACGCAGTATTTT. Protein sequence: CSARDPRLGDTQYF.

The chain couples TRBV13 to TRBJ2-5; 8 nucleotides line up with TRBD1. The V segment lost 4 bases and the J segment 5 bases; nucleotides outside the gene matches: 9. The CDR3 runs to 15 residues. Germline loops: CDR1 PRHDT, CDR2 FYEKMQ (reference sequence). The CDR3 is CASSYFLDRDETQYF. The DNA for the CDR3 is TGTGCCAGCAGCTATTTCTTGGACAGGGATGAGACCCAGTACTTC.

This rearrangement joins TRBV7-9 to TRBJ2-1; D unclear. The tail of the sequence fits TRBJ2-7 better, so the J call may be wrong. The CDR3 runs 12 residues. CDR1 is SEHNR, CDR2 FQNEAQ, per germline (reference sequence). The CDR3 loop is CASSLSAHEQYF. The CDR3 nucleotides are TGTGCCAGCAGCCTGAGCGCTCACGAGCAGTACTTC.

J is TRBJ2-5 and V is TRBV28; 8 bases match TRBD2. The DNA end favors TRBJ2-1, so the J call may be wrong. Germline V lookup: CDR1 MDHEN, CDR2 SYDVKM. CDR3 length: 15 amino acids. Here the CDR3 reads CASSLRGGVQETQFF. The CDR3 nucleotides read TGTGCCAGCAGTCTCCGGGGGGGGGTCCAAGAGACCCAGTTCTTC.

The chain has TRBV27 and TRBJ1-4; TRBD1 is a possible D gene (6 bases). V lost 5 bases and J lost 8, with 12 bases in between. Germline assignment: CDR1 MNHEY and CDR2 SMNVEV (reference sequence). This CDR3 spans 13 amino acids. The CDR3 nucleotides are TGTGCCAGCAGTCGCCGCGGGGGCGAAAAACTGTTTTTT. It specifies CASSRRGGEKLFF.

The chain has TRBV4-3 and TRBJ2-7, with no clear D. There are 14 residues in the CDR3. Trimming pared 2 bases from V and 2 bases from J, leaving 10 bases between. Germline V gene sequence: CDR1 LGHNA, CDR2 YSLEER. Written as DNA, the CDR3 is TGCGCCAGCAGCCAACAGGTAGGCCCCTACGAGCAGTACTTC. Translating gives CASSQQVGPYEQYF.

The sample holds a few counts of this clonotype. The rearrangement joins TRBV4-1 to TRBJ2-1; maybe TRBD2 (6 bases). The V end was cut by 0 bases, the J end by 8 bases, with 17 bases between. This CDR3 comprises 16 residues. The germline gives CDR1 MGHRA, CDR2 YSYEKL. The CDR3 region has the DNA TGCGCCAGCAGCCAAGAGATTGGGGGGAGGATCTATGAGCAGTTCTTC. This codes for CASSQEIGGRIYEQFF.

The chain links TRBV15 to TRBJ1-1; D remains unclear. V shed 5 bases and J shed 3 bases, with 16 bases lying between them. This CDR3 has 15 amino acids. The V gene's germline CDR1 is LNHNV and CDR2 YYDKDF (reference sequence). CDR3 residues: CATSPGSIWDTEAFF. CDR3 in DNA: TGTGCCACCAGCCCCGGATCCATCTGGGACACTGAAGCTTTCTTT.

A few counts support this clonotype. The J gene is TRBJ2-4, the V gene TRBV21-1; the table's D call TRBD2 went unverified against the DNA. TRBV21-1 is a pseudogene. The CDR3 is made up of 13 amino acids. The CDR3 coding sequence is TGTGCCAGCAGCGACCAGAGGGAAAACATTCAGTACTTC. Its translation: CASSDQRENIQYF.

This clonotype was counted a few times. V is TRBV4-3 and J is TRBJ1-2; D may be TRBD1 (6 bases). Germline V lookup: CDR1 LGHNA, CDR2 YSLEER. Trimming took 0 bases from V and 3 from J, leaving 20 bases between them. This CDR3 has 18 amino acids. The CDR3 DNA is TGCGCCAGCAGCCAAGATCGGTTCTCGGCAGGGGAGGACTATGGCTACACCTTC. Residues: CASSQDRFSAGEDYGYTF.

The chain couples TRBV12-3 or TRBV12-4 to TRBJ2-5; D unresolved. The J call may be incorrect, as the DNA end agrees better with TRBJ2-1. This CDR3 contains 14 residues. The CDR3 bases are TGTGCCAGCAGTTTAGAGCCAGAGATTTATGAGCAGTTCTTC. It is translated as CASSLEPEIYEQFF.

The CDR3 DNA follows: TGTGCCAGCACCGGTTGGATCACTGAAGCTTTCTTT. Amino acids: CASTGWITEAFF. This chain connects TRBV12-3 or TRBV12-4 to TRBJ1-1; D unclear. This CDR3 spans 12 amino acids. V dropped 7 bases and J dropped 4 bases, with 10 bases sitting between them.

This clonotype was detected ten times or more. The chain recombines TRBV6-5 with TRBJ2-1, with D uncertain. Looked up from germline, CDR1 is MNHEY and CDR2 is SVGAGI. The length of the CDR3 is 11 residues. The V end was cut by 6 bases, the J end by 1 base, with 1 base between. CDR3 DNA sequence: TGTGCCAGCAGATCCTACAATGAGCAGTTCTTC. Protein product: CASRSYNEQFF.

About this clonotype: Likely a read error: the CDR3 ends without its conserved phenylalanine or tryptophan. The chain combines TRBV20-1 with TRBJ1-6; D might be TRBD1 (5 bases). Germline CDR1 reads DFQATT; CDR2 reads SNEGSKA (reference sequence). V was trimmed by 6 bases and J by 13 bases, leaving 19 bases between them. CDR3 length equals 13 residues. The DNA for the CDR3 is TGCAGTGCCGAACGCCCGACAGCAGTGCCCCTCCACTTG. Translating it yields CSAERPTAVPLHL.

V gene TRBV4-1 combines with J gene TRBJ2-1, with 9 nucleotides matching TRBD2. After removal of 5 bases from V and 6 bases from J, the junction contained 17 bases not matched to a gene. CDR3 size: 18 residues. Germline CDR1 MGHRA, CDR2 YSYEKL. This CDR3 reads CASSATDAFAGGPNEQFF. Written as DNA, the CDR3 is TGCGCCAGCAGCGCAACCGATGCCTTTGCGGGGGGGCCCAATGAGCAGTTCTTC.

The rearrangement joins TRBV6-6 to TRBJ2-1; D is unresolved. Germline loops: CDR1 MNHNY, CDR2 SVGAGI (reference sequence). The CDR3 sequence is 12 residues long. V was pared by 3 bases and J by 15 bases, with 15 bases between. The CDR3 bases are TGTGCCAGCAGTTATATTTCTAGTTCGTGGTTCTTC. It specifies CASSYISSSWFF.

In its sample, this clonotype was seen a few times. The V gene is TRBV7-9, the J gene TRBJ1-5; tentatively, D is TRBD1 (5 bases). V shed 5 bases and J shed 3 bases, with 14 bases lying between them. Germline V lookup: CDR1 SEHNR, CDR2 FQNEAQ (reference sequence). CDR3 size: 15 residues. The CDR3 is CASSLGWDPNQPQHF. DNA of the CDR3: TGTGCCAGCAGCCTAGGTTGGGACCCCAATCAGCCCCAGCATTTT.

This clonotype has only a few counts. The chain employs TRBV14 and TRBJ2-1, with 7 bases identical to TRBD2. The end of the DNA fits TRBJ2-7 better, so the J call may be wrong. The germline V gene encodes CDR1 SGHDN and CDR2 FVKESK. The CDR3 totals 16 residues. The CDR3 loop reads CASSQGFAGEAYEQYF. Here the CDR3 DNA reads TGTGCCAGCAGCCAAGGGTTCGCGGGGGAGGCCTACGAGCAGTACTTC.

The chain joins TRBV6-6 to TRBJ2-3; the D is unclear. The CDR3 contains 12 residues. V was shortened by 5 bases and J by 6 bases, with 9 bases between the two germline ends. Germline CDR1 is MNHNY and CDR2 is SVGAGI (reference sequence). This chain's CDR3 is CASSETVDTQYF. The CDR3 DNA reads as TGTGCCAGCAGTGAGACGGTGGATACGCAGTATTTT.

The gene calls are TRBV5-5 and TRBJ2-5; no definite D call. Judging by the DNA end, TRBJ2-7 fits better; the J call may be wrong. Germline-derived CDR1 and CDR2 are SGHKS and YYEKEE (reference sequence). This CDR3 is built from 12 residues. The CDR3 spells CASSETDCEQYF. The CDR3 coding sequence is TGTGCCAGCAGCGAAACAGATTGCGAGCAGTACTTC.